The TCR beta chain under discussion was sequenced for a study of T cell repertoires in cytomegalovirus infection. Whole-study context: Used in the study were CMV epitopes, some recently identified and HLA-C-restricted, others well-studied and HLA-B-restricted.

This clonotype was counted only a few times. Its target is unknown. The V end was cut by 4 bases, the J end by 2 bases, with 10 bases between. Germline loops: CDR1 SEHNR, CDR2 FQNEAQ (reference sequence). The length of the CDR3 is 14 residues. TCRdb re-called the reads through MiXCR, storing one row per CDR3 protein. The sample gives 750,000 to 950,000 distinct CDR3 sequences, around 29% of which show up once; around 13% is in the top ten. The chain employs TRBV7-9 and TRBJ2-3; D is perhaps TRBD1 (5 bases). This clonotype was obtained from a human donor in good health (CMV status not recorded). Some clones in this sample may be carry-over from other donors' samples. This specimen was cultured CD8+ T cells from PBMCs, taken from culture after CMV antigen stimulation. As DNA, the CDR3 is TGTGCCAGCAGCTCAGGGTCAGACACAGATACGCAGTATTTT. Translated: CASSSGSDTDTQYF.